A few counts support the clone carrying this TCR beta chain. Antigen: not known. The TCRbeta library was prepared with unique molecular identifiers. TCRdb re-analysed the PCR reads in MiXCR, keeping a single row per CDR3 protein. The profile shows about 97,000 distinct CDR3 sequences, less than 6% of them singletons. This record belongs to a study of T-cell reconstitution after alpha-beta-depleted transplantation in children. Study observations and caveats: T cells produced anew were the main source of T-cell counts and diversity one year after transplant. Some patients' high day-60 TCRbeta diversity was attributed to recipient cells surviving conditioning.

The CDR3 has 14 residues. CDR1 is DFQATT, CDR2 SNEGSKA, per germline (reference sequence). V lost 3 bases, J lost 5 bases, and 8 bases stayed unmatched. Sequences were derived from PBMCs, mostly from graft donor cells, sampled 60 days after TCRalphabeta/CD19-depleted stem cell transplant. The gene calls are TRBV20-1 and TRBJ2-3; TRBD1 aligns across 7 bases. The sequence was obtained from a female patient aged 2-15 years who had a stem cell transplant for Fanconi anemia, so the T cells may come from the graft donor. The CDR3 region has the DNA TGCAGTGCTAGGGACGGGACAGCACAAGATACGCAGTATTTT. Translated, it gives CSARDGTAQDTQYF.